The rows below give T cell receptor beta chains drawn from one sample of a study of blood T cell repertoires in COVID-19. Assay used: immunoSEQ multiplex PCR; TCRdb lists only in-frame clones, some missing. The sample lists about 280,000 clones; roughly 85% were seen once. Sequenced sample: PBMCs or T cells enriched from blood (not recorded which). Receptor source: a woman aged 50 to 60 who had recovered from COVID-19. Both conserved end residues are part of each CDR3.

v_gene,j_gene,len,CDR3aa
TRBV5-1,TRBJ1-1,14,CASSLGGLSTEAFF
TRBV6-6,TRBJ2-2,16,CASSNHRQGDTGELFF
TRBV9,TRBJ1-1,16,CASSVGGGVSNTEAFF
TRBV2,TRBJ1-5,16,CASSEGTLHSNQPQHF
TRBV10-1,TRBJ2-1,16,CASSESGGSGLFSQFF
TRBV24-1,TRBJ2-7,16,CATSDSTGESSYEQYF
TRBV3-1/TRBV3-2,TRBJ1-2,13,CASSQNRGAGYTF
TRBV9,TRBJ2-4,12,CAREGQGNIQYF
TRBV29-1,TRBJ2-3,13,CSVGKGGTDTQYF
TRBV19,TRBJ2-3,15,CASSRASGLVDTQYF
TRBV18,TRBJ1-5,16,CASSPLGTGGSQPQHF
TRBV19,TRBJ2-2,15,CASSVDSRYTGELFF
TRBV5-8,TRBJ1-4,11,CASSSVDNLFF
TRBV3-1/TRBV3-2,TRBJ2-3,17,CASSQAPPGLGRDTQYF
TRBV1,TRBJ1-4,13,CTSSAGIDEKLFF
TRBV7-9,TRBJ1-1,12,CASSLSVTEAFF
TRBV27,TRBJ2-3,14,CASRAGVSTDTQYF
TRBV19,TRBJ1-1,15,CASSGRQGYLTEAFF
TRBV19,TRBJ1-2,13,CASSRRGGDGYTF
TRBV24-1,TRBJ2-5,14,CATSDPQGQETQYF
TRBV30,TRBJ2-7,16,CAWSLSFDRNSYEQYF
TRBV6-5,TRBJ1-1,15,CASSYSSAGRTEAFF
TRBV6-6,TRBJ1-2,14,CASSTDGPSRGYTF
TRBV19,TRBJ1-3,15,CASSAVAASGNTIYF
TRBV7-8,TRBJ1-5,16,CASSLTGAAGNQPQHF
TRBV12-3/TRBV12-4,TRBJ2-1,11,CASSPDLLKFF
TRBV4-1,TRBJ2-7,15,CASSPLHGSKNEQYF
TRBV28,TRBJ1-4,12,CASSLVSEKLFF